This T cell receptor (beta chain) was found in a study of cytomegalovirus exposure and HLA in healthy donors. Study in general: HLA-typed donors contributed some 87 million unique TCRs, which were held in an early data release. General observations from the study: Solely CMV serostatus was available to characterize immune exposure.

In the PCR, 60 Vbeta and 13 Jbeta primers were used. Assay: immunoSEQ multiplex PCR; the TCRdb copy retains only in-frame clones and omits some. Of approximately 130,000 clones listed, about 82% are singletons. Looked up from germline, CDR1 is MDHEN and CDR2 is SYDVKM. The V gene lost 6 bases and the J gene lost 1 base, with 4 bases spanning the gap. CDR3 length: 12 residues. In the case of this clone: Its antigen is still unknown.

Sequencing input: PBMCs. This TCR was sampled from a boy aged 5-17 years in good health and CMV-seronegative. The rearrangement joins TRBV28 to TRBJ1-5; D uncertain. CDR3 protein: CASRLSNQPQHF. CDR3 DNA: TGTGCCAGCAGGCTAAGCAATCAGCCCCAGCATTTT. Full variable domain (rest looked up from reference TRBV28 and TRBJ1-5): DVKVTQSSRYLVKRTGEKVFLECVQDMDHENMFWYRQDPGLGLRLIYFSYDVKMKEKGDIPEGYSVSREKKERFSLILESASTNQTSMYLCASRLSNQPQHFGDGTRLSIL.